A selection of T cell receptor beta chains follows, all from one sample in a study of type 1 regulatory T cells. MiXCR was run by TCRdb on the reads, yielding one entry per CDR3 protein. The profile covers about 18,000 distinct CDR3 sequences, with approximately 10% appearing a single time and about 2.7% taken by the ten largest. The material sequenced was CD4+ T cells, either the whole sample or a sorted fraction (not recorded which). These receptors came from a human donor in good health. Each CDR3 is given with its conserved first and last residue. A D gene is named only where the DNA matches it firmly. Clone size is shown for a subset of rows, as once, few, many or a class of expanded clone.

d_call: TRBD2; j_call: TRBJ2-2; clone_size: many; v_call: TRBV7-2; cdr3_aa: CASSSPSGRRELFF; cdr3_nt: TGTGCCAGCAGCTCGCCTAGCGGGAGGCGGGAGCTGTTTTTT
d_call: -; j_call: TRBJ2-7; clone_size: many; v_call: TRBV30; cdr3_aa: CASSGVEQYF; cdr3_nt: TGTGCCTCCTCAGGGGTCGAGCAGTACTTC
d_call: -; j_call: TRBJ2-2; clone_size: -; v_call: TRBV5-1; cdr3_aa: CASSAARGSTGELFF; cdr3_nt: TGCGCCAGCAGCGCCGCGAGGGGGAGCACCGGGGAGCTGTTTTTT
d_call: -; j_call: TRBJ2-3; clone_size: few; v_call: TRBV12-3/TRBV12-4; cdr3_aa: CASSLDIDTQYF; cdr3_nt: TGTGCCAGCAGTTTAGATATCGATACGCAGTATTTT
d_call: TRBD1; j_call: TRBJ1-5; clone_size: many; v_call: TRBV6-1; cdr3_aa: CASSFDSGTDSNQPQHF; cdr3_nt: TGTGCCAGCAGTTTCGATTCCGGGACAGATAGCAATCAGCCCCAGCATTTT
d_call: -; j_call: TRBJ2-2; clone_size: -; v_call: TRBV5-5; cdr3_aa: CASSRTNTNTGELFF; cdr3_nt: TGTGCCAGCAGCCGGACTAACACTAACACCGGGGAGCTGTTTTTT
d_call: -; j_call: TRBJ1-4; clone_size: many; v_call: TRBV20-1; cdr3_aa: CSANGGQSFNEKLFF; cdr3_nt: TGCAGTGCTAACGGCGGGCAGAGCTTCAATGAAAAACTGTTTTTT
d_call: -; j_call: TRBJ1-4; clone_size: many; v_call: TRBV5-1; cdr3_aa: CASSLRGILGPNEKLFF; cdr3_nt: TGCGCCAGCAGCTTGAGAGGGATTCTGGGCCCTAATGAAAAACTGTTTTTT
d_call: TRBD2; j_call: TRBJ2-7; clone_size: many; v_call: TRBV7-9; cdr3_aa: CASSLNSLAGMDEQYF; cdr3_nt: TGTGCCAGCAGCTTAAATAGCCTAGCGGGAATGGACGAGCAGTACTTC
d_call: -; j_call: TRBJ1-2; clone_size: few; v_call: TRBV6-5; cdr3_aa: CASSYAGDGYTF; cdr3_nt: TGTGCCAGCAGTTACGCAGGGGATGGCTACACCTTC
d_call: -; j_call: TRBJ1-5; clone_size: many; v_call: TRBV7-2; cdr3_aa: CASTRPGQNQPQHF; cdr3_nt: TGTGCCAGCACCCGGCCGGGACAAAATCAGCCCCAGCATTTT
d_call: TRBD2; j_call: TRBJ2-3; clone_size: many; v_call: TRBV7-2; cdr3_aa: CASREGLSTDTQYF; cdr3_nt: TGTGCCAGCCGGGAGGGACTGAGCACAGATACGCAGTATTTT
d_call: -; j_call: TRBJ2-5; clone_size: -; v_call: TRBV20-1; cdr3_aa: CSEQGPGGETQYF; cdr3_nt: TGCAGTGAACAGGGGCCGGGAGGGGAGACCCAGTACTTC
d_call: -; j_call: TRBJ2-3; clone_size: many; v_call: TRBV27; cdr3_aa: CASSFGSDTQYF; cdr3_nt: TGTGCCAGCAGTTTCGGATCAGATACGCAGTATTTT
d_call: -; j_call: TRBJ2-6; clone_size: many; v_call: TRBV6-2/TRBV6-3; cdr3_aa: CASSLAGANVLTF; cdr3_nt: TGTGCCAGCAGTCTTGCTGGGGCCAACGTCCTGACTTTC
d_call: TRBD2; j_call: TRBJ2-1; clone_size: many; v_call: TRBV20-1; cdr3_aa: CSAPRSGLADLFPGNEQFF; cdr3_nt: TGCAGTGCCCCTCGCTCGGGACTAGCGGATCTTTTCCCAGGGAATGAGCAGTTCTTC
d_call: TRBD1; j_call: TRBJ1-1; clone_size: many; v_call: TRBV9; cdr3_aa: CASSEQQGATTEAFF; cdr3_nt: TGTGCCAGCAGCGAGCAACAGGGGGCTACCACTGAAGCTTTCTTT
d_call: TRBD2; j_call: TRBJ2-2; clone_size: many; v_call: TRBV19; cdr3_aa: CASSISSGINTGELFF; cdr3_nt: TGTGCCAGTAGTATATCCAGCGGGATAAACACCGGGGAGCTGTTTTTT
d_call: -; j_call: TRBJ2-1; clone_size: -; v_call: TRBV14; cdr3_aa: CASTQRADHNEQFF; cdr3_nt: TGTGCCAGCACCCAAAGAGCGGACCACAATGAGCAGTTCTTC
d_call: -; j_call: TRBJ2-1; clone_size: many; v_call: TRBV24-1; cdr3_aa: CATLRRELNLAYNEQFF; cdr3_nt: TGTGCCACCCTAAGACGGGAGTTGAACCTCGCGTACAATGAGCAGTTCTTC
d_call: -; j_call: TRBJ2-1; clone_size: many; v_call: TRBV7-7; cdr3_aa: CASSFLGSGNEQFF; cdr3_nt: TGTGCTAGCAGCTTTTTAGGGTCGGGAAATGAGCAGTTCTTC
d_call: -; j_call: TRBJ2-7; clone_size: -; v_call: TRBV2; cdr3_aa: CASGVVNSEQYF; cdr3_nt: TGTGCCAGCGGGGTGGTAAACTCCGAGCAGTACTTC
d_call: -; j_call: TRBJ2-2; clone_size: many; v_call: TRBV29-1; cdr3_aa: CSVDSENTGELFF; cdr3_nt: TGCAGCGTTGATTCGGAGAACACCGGGGAGCTGTTTTTT
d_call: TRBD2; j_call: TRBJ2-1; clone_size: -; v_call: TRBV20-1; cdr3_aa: CSARRESNEQFF; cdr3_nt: TGCAGTGCTAGGCGGGAGAGCAATGAGCAGTTCTTC
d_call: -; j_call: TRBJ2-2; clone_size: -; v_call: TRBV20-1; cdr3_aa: CSARDSQSTGELFF; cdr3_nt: TGCAGTGCTAGAGACTCACAAAGCACCGGGGAGCTGTTTTTT
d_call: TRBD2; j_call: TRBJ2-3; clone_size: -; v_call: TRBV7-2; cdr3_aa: CASSRTLSSGRGTDTQYF; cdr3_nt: TGTGCCAGCAGCCGCACTCTTTCTAGCGGGAGAGGAACAGATACGCAGTATTTT
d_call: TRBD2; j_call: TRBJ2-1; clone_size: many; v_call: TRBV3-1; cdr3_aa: CASSQGSGSINEQFF; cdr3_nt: TGTGCCAGCAGCCAAGGGAGCGGGAGTATAAATGAGCAGTTCTTC
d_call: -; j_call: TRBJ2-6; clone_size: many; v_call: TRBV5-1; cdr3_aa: CASKTRTVSSLGANVLTF; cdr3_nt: TGCGCCAGCAAGACCCGGACAGTTAGCTCGCTCGGGGCCAACGTCCTGACTTTC
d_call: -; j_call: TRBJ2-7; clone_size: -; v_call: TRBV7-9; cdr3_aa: CASSERTDPYEQYF; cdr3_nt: TGTGCCAGCAGCGAGAGGACAGATCCCTACGAGCAGTACTTC
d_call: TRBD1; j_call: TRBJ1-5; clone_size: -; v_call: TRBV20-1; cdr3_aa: CSARADRRNQPQHF; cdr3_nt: TGCAGTGCTAGAGCGGACAGGCGCAATCAGCCCCAGCATTTT
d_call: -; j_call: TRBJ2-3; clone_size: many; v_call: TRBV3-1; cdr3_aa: CASSPAAKGTQYF; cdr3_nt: TGTGCCAGCAGTCCTGCCGCTAAGGGTACGCAGTATTTT
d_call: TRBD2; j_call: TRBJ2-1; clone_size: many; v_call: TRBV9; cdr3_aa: CASSQGLASLNEQFF; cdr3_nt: TGTGCCAGCAGCCAGGGACTAGCATCTCTTAATGAGCAGTTCTTC
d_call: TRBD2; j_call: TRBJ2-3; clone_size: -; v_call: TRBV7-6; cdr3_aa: CASSLGAGSISDTQYF; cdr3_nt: TGTGCCAGCAGCTTGGGAGCGGGGAGTATATCAGATACACAGTATTTT
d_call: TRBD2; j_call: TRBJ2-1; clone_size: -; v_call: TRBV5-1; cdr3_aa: CASSLGGTRGEQFF; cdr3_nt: TGCGCCAGCAGCTTGGGCGGGACTAGAGGGGAGCAGTTCTTC
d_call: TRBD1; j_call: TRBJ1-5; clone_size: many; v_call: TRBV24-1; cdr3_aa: CATSVLNRGYQPQHF; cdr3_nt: TGTGCCACCAGTGTTTTAAACAGGGGATATCAGCCCCAGCATTTT
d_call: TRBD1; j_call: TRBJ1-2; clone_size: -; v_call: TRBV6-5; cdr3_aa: CASSYGRTGEGSYTF; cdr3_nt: TGTGCCAGCAGTTACGGCAGAACAGGGGAAGGTAGCTACACCTTC
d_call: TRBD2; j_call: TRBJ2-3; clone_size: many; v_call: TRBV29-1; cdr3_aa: CSVGVAGGPSDTQYF; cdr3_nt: TGCAGCGTTGGGGTAGCGGGAGGGCCATCAGATACGCAGTATTTT
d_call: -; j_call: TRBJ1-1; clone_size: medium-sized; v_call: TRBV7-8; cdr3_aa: CASSLDLVVTEAFF; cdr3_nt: TGTGCCAGCAGCTTAGATTTAGTCGTGACTGAAGCTTTCTTT
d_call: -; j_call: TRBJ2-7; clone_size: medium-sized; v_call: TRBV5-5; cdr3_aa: CASIRGSGYEQYF; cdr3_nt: TGTGCCAGCATCAGGGGCAGCGGCTACGAGCAGTACTTC
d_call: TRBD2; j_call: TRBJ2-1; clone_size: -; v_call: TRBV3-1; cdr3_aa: CASSQDPGGRTFNEQFF; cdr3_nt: TGTGCCAGCAGCCAAGATCCAGGCGGGAGGACATTCAATGAGCAGTTCTTC
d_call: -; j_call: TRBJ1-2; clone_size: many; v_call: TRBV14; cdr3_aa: CASSPAQGGGYTF; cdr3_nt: TGTGCCAGCAGCCCGGCCCAGGGTGGCGGCTACACCTTC
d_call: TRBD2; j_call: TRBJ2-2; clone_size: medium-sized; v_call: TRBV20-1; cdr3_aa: CSARVGGSASGELFF; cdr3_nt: TGCAGTGCTAGAGTCGGCGGGAGCGCGTCCGGGGAGCTGTTTTTT
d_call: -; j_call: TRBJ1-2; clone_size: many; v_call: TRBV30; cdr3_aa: CAWSVMGARGYTF; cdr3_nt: TGTGCCTGGAGTGTCATGGGGGCGCGAGGCTACACCTTC
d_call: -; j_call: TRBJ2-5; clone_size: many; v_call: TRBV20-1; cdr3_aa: CSAGRDYQETQYF; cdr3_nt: TGCAGTGCGGGGCGAGACTATCAAGAGACCCAGTACTTC